The 27 T cell receptor beta chains in this list originate from one sample, sequenced in a study of tumor-infiltrating lymphocytes in primary liver carcinoma (dated 2017 in TCRdb). Blood RNA was extracted from unsorted whole blood using TRIzol reagent, and germline DNA was obtained with the DNeasy Blood & Tissue kit. TCRdb records Illumina HiSeq 2500 as the sequencer. A constant-region primer and ProtoScript II reverse transcriptase were used to reverse-transcribe TCRbeta-specific cDNA from around 540 ng total RNA. The TCRbeta libraries were prepared through three rounds of nested multiplex PCR following a slightly modified ARM-PCR procedure. Each of the first two PCR rounds ran for approximately 9 cycles using multiplex TRBV1-TRBV30 forward primers together with a Cbeta reverse primer. In TCRdb, the public reads were trimmed at Q25 with fastp and aligned with MiXCR, with productive beta chains retained. Here each entry gathers all rows of one CDR3 protein and keeps the most common genes and DNA. The sample includes approximately 310,000 distinct CDR3 sequences, with over 55% observed a single time. Clones ranked in the top ten supply about 9.4% of the sample.

Sequencing was carried out using peripheral blood. All receptors derive from a man in his forties with primary liver carcinoma and hepatitis B virus infection.

The V gene is TRBV11-2, the J gene TRBJ2-5; maybe TRBD2 (6 bases). The CDR3 totals 14 residues. CDR1 and CDR2 (germline): SGHAT, FQNNGV. V shed 6 bases and J shed 5 bases, with 16 bases lying between them. DNA for the CDR3: TGTGCCAGCAGTTGTCAGGTGGGGGGTGAGACCCAGTACTTC. It yields the protein CASSCQVGGETQYF.

To note about this clonotype: No conserved phenylalanine or tryptophan is present at the end of the CDR3, so a read error is the likely explanation. Because the CDR3's place on the DNA is in doubt, the DNA is left out and the CDR3 is given as listed by TCRdb. The chain employs TRBV11-2 and TRBJ2-7; the tabulated D call, TRBD1, remains unverified against the DNA. The CDR3 region is 14 residues in length, termini included. Germline CDR1 is SGHAT and CDR2 is FQNNGV. CDR3 in amino acids: CASSAPGRKGEQYS.

Ten or more counts support this clonotype. This sequence joins TRBV14 and TRBJ1-1; D not certain. The germline V gene has CDR1 SGHDN and CDR2 FVKESK. Trimming cost V 6 bases and J 3 bases, with 5 bases left between them. There are 11 residues in the CDR3. CDR3 protein: CASSRDTEAFF. In nucleotides, the CDR3 is TGTGCCAGCAGTAGAGACACTGAAGCTTTCTTT.

A remark on this clonotype: A clone one base away is much larger, so this may be a read error. The rearrangement uses TRBV6-2 or TRBV6-3 and TRBJ2-7; no definite D call. The germline V gene encodes CDR1 MNHEY and CDR2 SVGEGT. V was pared by 3 bases and J by 3 bases, with 18 bases between. The CDR3 is 16 residues long. Here the CDR3 DNA reads TGTGCCAGCAGTTATGTTGGCGAAGTTTCGTTCTACGAGCAGTACTTC. Translation: CASSYVGEVSFYEQYF.

The gene calls are TRBV11-3 and TRBJ2-1, with no clear D. V was trimmed by 5 bases and J by 9 bases, leaving 11 bases between them. The germline gives CDR1 SGHNT, CDR2 YENEEA. CDR3 size: 12 residues. The CDR3 DNA follows: TGTGCCAGCAGCAGGAAAATTGGTGAGCAGTTCTTC. This codes for CASSRKIGEQFF. Variable domain in full (rest from reference TRBV11-3 and TRBJ2-1): EAGVVQSPRYKIIEKKQPVAFWCNPISGHNTLYWYLQNLGQGPELLIRYENEEAVDDSQLPKDRFSAERLKGVDSTLKIQPAELGDSAVYLCASSRKIGEQFFGPGTRLTVL.

This clonotype has more than one count but fewer than ten. One end of the junction varies from germline; a read error may be responsible. The chain carries TRBV20-1 and TRBJ2-1, with 11 bases identical to TRBD2. The length of the CDR3 is 16 residues. From germline, CDR1 is DFQATT and CDR2 SNEGSKA (reference sequence). CDR3 bases: TGCAGTGCTAGGAGTAGCGGGAGGGCTATCTCTCATGAGCAGTTCTTT. Its protein is CSARSSGRAISHEQFF.

This clonotype occurred many times. This chain links TRBV6-2 or TRBV6-3 with TRBJ2-5, with 9 bases matching TRBD2. Unmatched junction bases numbered 2, after V lost 5 bases and J lost 1 base. The CDR3 covers 14 residues. Germline lookup yields CDR1 MNHEY and CDR2 SVGEGT. The CDR3 sequence: CASSLSGSQETQYF. The CDR3 DNA reads as TGTGCCAGCAGTCTTAGCGGGAGCCAAGAGACCCAGTACTTC.

Comments on this clonotype: Being one base from a much bigger clone, this may be a read error. The chain couples TRBV5-5 to TRBJ2-5; D unclear. Trimming left V 2 bases short and J 3 bases short, with 8 bases between. CDR3 length: 13 amino acids. Germline V gene sequence: CDR1 SGHKS, CDR2 YYEKEE (reference sequence). CDR3 bases: TGTGCCAGCAGCTTCCGGATAGAAGAGACCCAGTACTTC. Protein: CASSFRIEETQYF.

In regard to this clonotype: Sequence at one end of the junction differs from germline and may be a read error. The V call is TRBV11-1, the J call TRBJ2-7; D assignment may be TRBD1 or TRBD2 (6 bases each). From germline, CDR1 is SGHAT and CDR2 FQDESV (reference sequence). The length of the CDR3 is 15 residues. CDR3 nucleotides: TGTGCCAGCAGCATAGGAGTGGTCGGGGGCTACGAGCAGTATTTC. This encodes CASSIGVVGGYEQYF.

The rearrangement uses TRBV5-6 and TRBJ2-1; D uncertain. Germline assignment: CDR1 SGHDT and CDR2 YYEEEE. This CDR3 region has 16 residues. V dropped 4 bases and J dropped 6 bases, with 20 bases sitting between them. For the CDR3, the DNA is TGTGCCAGCAGCCGTTTAGCAGGATCGACCGCCAATGAGCAGTTCTTC. Its protein product is CASSRLAGSTANEQFF.

A remark on this clonotype: This could be a read error, since a much larger clone is one nucleotide away. The J gene is TRBJ1-2, the V gene TRBV6-2 or TRBV6-3; D gene uncertain. The CDR3 totals 12 residues. Looked up from germline, CDR1 is MNHEY and CDR2 is SVGEGT. CDR3 in DNA: TGTGCCAGCAGTTACGAGTCCTATGGCCACACCTTC. Its protein is CASSYESYGHTF.

The chain couples TRBV10-3 to TRBJ2-1; D may be TRBD1 or TRBD2 (5 bases each). Germline V lookup: CDR1 ENHRY, CDR2 SYGVKD. V shed 2 bases and J shed 11 bases, with 13 bases lying between them. CDR3 length: 13 amino acids. The CDR3 region has the DNA TGTGCCATCAGTGAGGGCGAGGGGAGAAAGCAGTTCTTC. This translates into CAISEGEGRKQFF.

This clonotype was recorded a few times. This sequence may be a read error, since a much larger clone differs from it by one base. The rearrangement joins TRBV12-3 or TRBV12-4 to TRBJ2-7; D gene uncertain. The CDR3 runs 14 residues. The CDR3 DNA sequence: TGTGCCAGCAGTGCCGGGCTCCCCGGGCACGAGCAGTGCTTC. This translates into CASSAGLPGHEQCF.

As regards this clonotype: The junction differs from germline at one of its ends, possibly a read error. J is TRBJ2-3 and V is TRBV6-2 or TRBV6-3; 8 bases line up with TRBD2. The germline CDR1 and CDR2 sequences are MNHEY and SVGEGT. The CDR3 sequence is 16 residues long. The CDR3 here is CASSYRTSRSTDTQYF. The CDR3 nucleotides read TGTGCCAGCAGTTATCGGACTAGCCGCAGCACGGATACGCAGTATTTT.

As regards this clonotype: A much larger clone is a single base away; this may be a read error. The chain employs TRBV29-1 and TRBJ2-3, with 7 bases fitting TRBD1. CDR3 length equals 12 residues. Germline V gives CDR1 SQVTM, CDR2 ANQGSEA. In DNA form, the CDR3 reads TGCAGCGCGACAGGGAGCACAGATACGCAGTGTTTT. Protein product: CSATGSTDTQCF.

This clonotype came up once. Its ends do not fully match the called genes, so a read error is possible. The chain is built from TRBV29-1 and TRBJ2-7; TRBD1 or TRBD2 may be the D gene (6 bases each). This CDR3 contains 12 residues. Germline CDR1 SQVTM, CDR2 ANQGSEA. This CDR3 is CIVERGDYEQYF. CDR3 DNA sequence: TGCATCGTTGAAAGGGGGGACTACGAGCAGTACTTC.

As regards this clonotype: This clone may be a read error of a much larger clone one base away. The rearrangement links TRBV4-3 to TRBJ2-3; 12 bases are a match to TRBD2. The germline gives CDR1 LGHNA, CDR2 YSLEER. This CDR3 spans 15 amino acids. Trimming took 5 bases from V and 3 from J; bases not matched to a gene: 3. Here the CDR3 reads CASSKGTSGTDTQYF. The CDR3 DNA reads as TGCGCCAGCAGCAAAGGGACTAGCGGGACAGATACGCAGTATTTT.

As to this clonotype: The germline gene is not matched at one end of the junction; a read error may be the cause. V gene TRBV29-1 combines with J gene TRBJ2-7, with a weak D call TRBD1 (6 bases). The CDR3 covers 13 residues. Germline CDR1 SQVTM, CDR2 ANQGSEA. Here the CDR3 DNA reads TGCTGCGTCGCCAGGGGTCTATCCTACGAGCAGTACTTC. The encoded protein is CCVARGLSYEQYF.

This clonotype was seen repeatedly, ten times or more. The chain is built from TRBV10-2 and TRBJ2-1, with a possible D match to TRBD2 (5 bases). Germline V gene lookup returns CDR1 WSHSY and CDR2 SAAADI. V dropped 7 bases and J dropped 9 bases, with 19 bases sitting between them. The length of the CDR3 is 14 residues. DNA of the CDR3: TGCGCCAGCAAAGGAGCGGCTTCCTGGGGTGAGCAGTTCTTC. Translation: CASKGAASWGEQFF.

This chain links TRBV11-2 with TRBJ2-3; TRBD2 aligns across 8 bases. V gave up 1 base and J gave up 5 bases; unmatched junction bases: 8. The germline V gene has CDR1 SGHAT and CDR2 FQNNGV. The CDR3 runs to 16 residues. The CDR3 DNA sequence: TGTGCCAGCAGCTTAGTAGCTAGCGGGTGGGGAGATACGCAGTATTTT. Translated: CASSLVASGWGDTQYF.

As regards this clonotype: One end of the junction is discordant with germline, which a read error may explain. The V call is TRBV11-3, the J call TRBJ2-1; D remains unclear. CDR1 is SGHNT, CDR2 YENEEA, per germline. CDR3 size: 15 residues. The CDR3 DNA follows: TGTGCCAGCAGCACTGACCTGAGCTCCTACAATGGGCAGTTCTTC. It specifies CASSTDLSSYNGQFF.

Regarding this clonotype: This may arise from a read error, as a much more abundant clone is one base away. The chain is built from TRBV14 and TRBJ2-3; D is undetermined. Germline-derived CDR1 and CDR2 are SGHDN and FVKESK. V was pared by 2 bases and J by 6 bases, with 9 bases between. CDR3 length equals 13 residues. For the CDR3, the DNA is TGTGCCAGCAGCCAATATACCCAGGATACGCAGTATTTT. It codes for CASSQYTQDTQYF.

This clonotype showed up just once. The J gene is TRBJ2-3, the V gene TRBV6-6; D remains unclear. Trimming removed 0 bases from V and 8 bases from J, with 12 bases in between. CDR1 is MNHNY and CDR2 is SVGAGI in the germline V gene (reference sequence). The CDR3 extends over 14 amino acids. The CDR3 spells CASSYSSEEGTQYF. For the CDR3, the DNA is TGTGCCAGCAGTTACTCGAGTGAAGAAGGTACGCAGTATTTT.

This clonotype was picked up one time. One end of the junction varies from germline; a read error may be responsible. V gene TRBV12-3 or TRBV12-4 combines with J gene TRBJ1-1; possibly TRBD1 for D (6 bases). This CDR3 region has 12 residues. CDR3 region: CASSFGDTEALF. Written as DNA, the CDR3 is TGTGCCAGCAGTTTTGGGGACACTGAAGCTCTCTTT.

The genes are TRBV11-2 and TRBJ1-2; D uncertain. CDR3 length: 13 residues. Germline values: CDR1 SGHAT, CDR2 FQNNGV. The ends were cut back, 5 bases at V and 0 bases at J, with 7 bases in the middle. CDR3 residues: CASSPGANYGYTF. DNA of the CDR3: TGTGCCAGCAGCCCCGGGGCTAACTATGGCTACACCTTC. The full variable domain, its missing parts supplied by reference TRBV11-2 and TRBJ1-2, is EAGVAQSPRYKIIEKRQSVAFWCNPISGHATLYWYQQILGQGPKLLIQFQNNGVVDDSQLPKDRFSAERLKGVDSTLKIQPAKLEDSAVYLCASSPGANYGYTFGSGTRLTVV.

This clonotype appeared many times. The chain has TRBV10-1 and TRBJ2-1, with TRBD1 identical over 10 bases. The CDR3 totals 14 residues. The V gene end was trimmed by 3 bases and the J gene end by 6 bases; junction bases not matched to a gene: 2. CDR1 is WNHNN, CDR2 SYGVQD, per germline (reference sequence). The CDR3 DNA is TGCGCCAGCAGTGATGGGACAGGGGCCAATGAGCAGTTCTTC. Protein product: CASSDGTGANEQFF.

As regards this clonotype: With a much larger clone just one base away, this may be a read error. The rearrangement joins TRBV6-2 or TRBV6-3 to TRBJ1-5; possibly TRBD1 for D (5 bases). The length of the CDR3 is 14 residues. V dropped 6 bases and J dropped 6 bases, with 15 bases sitting between them. The germline CDR1 and CDR2 sequences are MNHEY and SVGEGT. CDR3 sequence: CASRDLGEGQPQHF. In DNA form, the CDR3 reads TGTGCCAGCAGGGACCTAGGGGAAGGTCAGCCCCAGCATTTT.